This TCR beta chain was retrieved from a study of a mutant IDH1 vaccine in newly diagnosed glioma. About the research overall: Earlier care involved radiotherapy, temozolomide, or both, and the majority received both.

Only in-frame clones appear in the TCRdb table, and some are missing; sequencing was by immunoSEQ multiplex PCR. Among 85,000 to 100,000 clones, about four fifths were seen once, and the ten largest hold around 7%. The time point denotes: baseline, week 1 (first vaccination visit). The treatment is: pre-vaccination baseline after standard-of-care therapy. New WHO grade 3 or 4 astrocytomas that were IDH1-mutant and ATRX-lost occurred in the donors. Points from the study as a whole: Pseudoprogression apparently lacked any relation to changes in top peripheral T cell clonotypes.

On this clone: Its antigen remains unknown.

V lost 5 bases to trimming and J lost 7 bases; unmatched junction nucleotides: 4. Germline loops: CDR1 MNHEY, CDR2 SMNVEV (reference sequence). The CDR3 covers 14 residues. The source of this sequence is a man aged 40-55 years with glioma. Sequenced here: PBMCs, sampled from a glioma patient treated with radiotherapy, temozolomide or both. The chain uses TRBV27 and TRBJ2-1, with 11 bases fitting TRBD2. Here the CDR3 DNA reads TGTGCCAGCAGTGTCGCTAGCGGGAGGAATGAGCAGTTCTTC. This codes for CASSVASGRNEQFF.